This T cell receptor (beta chain) was captured in a study of early T cells in non-severe SARS-CoV-2 infection (dated by TCRdb to about 2021). Context from the whole study: TCR sequencing used bulk RNA from unsorted whole blood, so alpha and beta chains could not be paired.

Taken from the germline V gene (reference sequence), the CDR1 and CDR2 loops are SGHNT and YYREEE. Trimming takes 2 bases from V and 3 bases from J, and the germline ends sit 10 bases apart. Reading from cysteine to phenylalanine, the CDR3 counts 14 amino acids. Only CDR3 DNA remains: 42 bases, in frame from the first base. Library generation was performed with 5' RACE. The sample was run on a NextSeq 500. The TCR library protocol attached unique molecular identifiers to individual cDNA molecules to correct for sequencing error and PCR bias. Both TCR alpha and beta chains were sequenced, and tight co-correlation was observed between alpha and beta sequence abundances in each sample. Processing in the source paper ran as follows. Decombinator V4 was used to perform V gene, J gene and CDR3 annotation of TCR sequences. Expanded TCRs were defined as changing significantly between any two time points under a Poisson model with p below 0.0001. Abundances of TCRs were expressed as counts per million after normalisation to the total number of TCRs sequenced in each sample. MAIT TCRs were defined by TRAV1-2 paired with TRAJ12, TRAJ20 or TRAJ33, and iNKT TCRs by TRAV10 paired with TRAJ18. A search of VDJdb, accessed on 1 November 2021, was run for TCRs annotated to CMV, EBV and SARS-CoV-2, with TCRs annotated for multiple antigens excluded. TCRdb reran the public reads through fastp at Q25 and MiXCR, keeping productive beta chains. Rows are unified per CDR3 protein, each entry keeping the most common DNA and genes. These V and J calls derive from TCRdb rather than the authors' analysis. This sample is represented by approximately 98,000 distinct CDR3 sequences; 12% of them were singletons. Less than 3.5% of the sample lies in the top ten.

Summary of the overall study and its limitations: VDJdb matching was skewed toward anti-spike CD8 responses, so virus-specific expansions were likely underestimated and private and CD4 specificities were missed.

The study was a case-control design nested within a healthcare worker cohort in London, UK, with weekly nasopharyngeal swab PCR tests and blood sampling. Healthcare workers were recruited between 23 and 31 March 2020, during the week of the UK lockdown, and were followed weekly for up to about 15 weeks. Notes on this clonotype: The target of this receptor is not known. Base qualities are not provided; no much larger clone lies one nucleotide away.

The clonotype originates from an adult who was a healthcare worker with PCR-confirmed SARS-CoV-2 infection or an uninfected control (not recorded which). This receptor chain uses TRBV5-4 and TRBJ2-3; the D gene lacks a confident call. The specimen was whole blood. The CDR3 amino acid sequence is: CASSFGRKTDTQYF. In nucleotide form, the sequence is TGTGCCAGCAGCTTTGGGCGGAAAACAGATACGCAGTATTTT.